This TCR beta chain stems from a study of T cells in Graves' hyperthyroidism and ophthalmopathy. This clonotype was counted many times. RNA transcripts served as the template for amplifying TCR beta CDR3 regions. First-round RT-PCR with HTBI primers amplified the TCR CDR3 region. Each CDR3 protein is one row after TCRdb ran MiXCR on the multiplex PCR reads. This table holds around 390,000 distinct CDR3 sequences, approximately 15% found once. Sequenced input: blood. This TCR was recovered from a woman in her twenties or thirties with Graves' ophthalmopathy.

The DNA for the CDR3 is TGCGCCAGCAGCTTGAGTATGGGGGGATCGAACACTGAAGCTTTCTTT. It translates to CASSLSMGGSNTEAFF. J is TRBJ1-1 and V is TRBV5-1; possibly TRBD1 for D (5 bases). CDR3 length: 16 residues. Germline values: CDR1 SGHRS, CDR2 YFSETQ. The germline V and J ends were trimmed by 1 base and 1 base, with 14 bases remaining between them.